A single sample gave rise to the 25 T cell receptor beta chains below, sequenced in a study of shared clonotypes between healthy human individuals. Clones were sequenced by immunoSEQ multiplex PCR, and TCRdb holds only the in-frame ones, with some missing. The repertoire holds about 2,100,000 clones, with about 92% as singletons. Naive CD8 cells comprised CD45RO-negative, CCR7-positively selected cells, excluding terminally differentiated effector memory CD45RA+ cells. The sample taken for sequencing was naive CD8+ T cells from PBMCs. The receptors were gathered from a man aged 18 to 30 in good health. Some clones in this sample may be carry-over from other donors' samples.

V gene TRBV28 combines with J gene TRBJ2-2; D not certain. Trimming removed 1 base at V and 1 base at J, with 4 bases between. Germline V lookup: CDR1 MDHEN, CDR2 SYDVKM. This CDR3 spans 14 amino acids. This CDR3 is CASSLYENTGELFF. CDR3 sequence (DNA): TGTGCCAGCAGTTTATACGAGAACACCGGGGAGCTGTTTTTT.

The J gene is TRBJ1-5, the V gene TRBV7-6; D not resolved. The length of the CDR3 is 13 residues. The V gene's germline CDR1 is SGHVS and CDR2 FNYEAQ. V was cut by 5 bases and J by 7 bases, with 12 bases left in between. CDR3 amino acids: CASSPGGIQPQHF. The CDR3 DNA sequence: TGTGCCAGCAGCCCTGGAGGGATACAGCCCCAGCATTTT.

The chain is built from TRBV27 and TRBJ2-2; 13 nucleotides agree with TRBD2. Germline V gene lookup returns CDR1 MNHEY and CDR2 SMNVEV (reference sequence). This CDR3 has 17 residues. V was pared by 5 bases and J by 1 base, with 4 bases of the junction left unmatched. CDR3 in DNA: TGTGCCAGCAGTCGGACTAGCGGGAGAGGGAACACCGGGGAGCTGTTTTTT. This sequence encodes CASSRTSGRGNTGELFF.

J is TRBJ2-7 and V is TRBV18; 7 bases fit TRBD1. Germline CDR1 and CDR2: KGHSH and LQKENI. CDR3 length equals 16 residues. V was pared by 3 bases and J by 0 bases, with 8 bases of the junction left unmatched. The CDR3 DNA follows: TGTGCCAGCTCACCTCTACCCGGGACAGCCTCCTACGAGCAGTACTTC. Amino acid sequence: CASSPLPGTASYEQYF. Combining the CDR3 with reference TRBV18 and TRBJ2-7 gives the whole variable domain NAGVMQNPRHLVRRRGQEARLRCSPMKGHSHVYWYRQLPEEGLKFMVYLQKENIIDESGMPKERFSAEFPKEGPSILRIQQVVRGDSAAYFCASSPLPGTASYEQYFGPGTRLTVT.

The gene calls are TRBV6-6 and TRBJ2-7, with TRBD2 matching over 9 bases. The junction had 11 bases not matched to a gene; V was cut back by 7 bases and J by 7 bases. CDR3 size: 14 residues. Germline V gene data show CDR1 as MNHNY and CDR2 as SVGAGI (reference sequence). CDR3 residues: CASKASGRLGEQYF. DNA of the CDR3: TGTGCCAGCAAGGCCAGCGGGAGGCTAGGAGAGCAGTACTTC.

In the case of this clone: The same CDR3 also results from other DNA sequences found in this sample. V gene TRBV7-9 combines with J gene TRBJ2-7; 12 nucleotides agree with TRBD2. Per the germline V gene, CDR1 is SEHNR and CDR2 is FQNEAQ (reference sequence). With V trimmed by 8 bases and J by 2 bases, 1 base remained unmatched. This CDR3 region has 13 residues. The CDR3 reads CASSSGRAYEQYF. For the CDR3, the DNA is TGTGCCAGCTCTAGCGGGAGGGCCTACGAGCAGTACTTC.

The chain recombines TRBV5-5 with TRBJ2-5, with a tentative D call TRBD2 (6 bases). The CDR3 contains 15 residues. Germline V gene sequence: CDR1 SGHKS, CDR2 YYEKEE (reference sequence). V lost 4 bases and J 3 bases, leaving 16 bases between the germline ends. The CDR3 region is CASSRRSSAKETQYF. The CDR3 nucleotides are TGTGCCAGCAGCCGCCGGTCTAGCGCTAAAGAGACCCAGTACTTC. The full variable domain, its missing parts supplied by reference TRBV5-5 and TRBJ2-5, is DAGVTQSPTHLIKTRGQQVTLRCSPISGHKSVSWYQQVLGQGPQFIFQYYEKEERGRGNFPDRFSARQFPNYSSELNVNALLLGDSALYLCASSRRSSAKETQYFGPGTRLLVL.

V usage is TRBV7-9 and J usage is TRBJ2-1, with TRBD1 matching 8 bases. CDR3 length: 14 amino acids. J gave up 12 bases and V 5 bases, and 12 bases lay outside the gene matches. Germline CDR1 and CDR2: SEHNR and FQNEAQ (reference sequence). CDR3 sequence reads: CASSPRTGRPGQFF. The CDR3 DNA follows: TGTGCCAGCAGCCCAAGGACAGGGCGACCTGGGCAGTTCTTC.

J is TRBJ1-1 and V is TRBV11-2; no firm D call. CDR1 SGHAT and CDR2 FQNNGV come from the germline V gene. V was clipped by 4 bases and J by 0 bases, with 3 bases between them. The CDR3 length is 12 residues. CDR3 DNA sequence: TGTGCCAGCAGCTACCTGAACACTGAAGCTTTCTTT. This translates into CASSYLNTEAFF.

V and J are TRBV7-9 and TRBJ2-1; TRBD1 aligns across 10 bases. V was clipped by 4 bases and J by 3 bases; unmatched bases: 9. The CDR3 has 17 residues. Germline CDR1 reads SEHNR; CDR2 reads FQNEAQ (reference sequence). CDR3 in DNA: TGTGCCAGCAGCTCCCCCGTGGGGACAGGGGACTACAATGAGCAGTTCTTC. It codes for CASSSPVGTGDYNEQFF.

The rearrangement joins TRBV27 to TRBJ2-1; D perhaps matches TRBD1 (8 bases). From germline, CDR1 is MNHEY and CDR2 SMNVEV (reference sequence). This CDR3 contains 17 residues. V was shortened by 4 bases and J by 0 bases, with 16 bases between the two germline ends. The CDR3 region has the DNA TGTGCCAGCAGTTCCCCGACAGGGGAGGGCTCCTACAATGAGCAGTTCTTC. As protein: CASSSPTGEGSYNEQFF.

The chain employs TRBV28 and TRBJ2-5, with TRBD1 identical over 7 bases. With 6 bases clipped from V and 5 bases from J, the junction kept 6 bases outside the gene matches. CDR1 MDHEN and CDR2 SYDVKM come from the germline V gene. The CDR3 sequence is 13 residues long. The CDR3 DNA follows: TGTGCCAGCAGCCACAGGGGCGCGGAGACCCAGTACTTC. As protein: CASSHRGAETQYF.

The gene calls are TRBV21-1 and TRBJ2-6; the table's D call, TRBD2, was not checked against the DNA. TRBV21-1 is a listed pseudogene. The CDR3 contains 19 residues. The CDR3 loop is CASPRVIGPGPSGANVLTF. CDR3 DNA: TGTGCCAGCCCGAGAGTTATTGGCCCGGGTCCCTCTGGGGCCAACGTCCTGACTTTC.

J is TRBJ2-7 and V is TRBV27; 9 nucleotides agree with TRBD1. The CDR3 runs to 15 residues. J gave up 0 bases and V 5 bases, and 5 bases lay outside the gene matches. CDR1 is MNHEY and CDR2 is SMNVEV in the germline V gene (reference sequence). CDR3 residues: CASSTLDRGSYEQYF. As DNA, the CDR3 is TGTGCCAGCAGTACTCTGGACAGGGGCTCCTACGAGCAGTACTTC.

The gene calls are TRBV28 and TRBJ2-3; 11 nucleotides align to TRBD2. The germline gives CDR1 MDHEN, CDR2 SYDVKM. CDR3 size: 17 residues. With 6 bases clipped from V and 3 bases from J, the junction kept 11 bases outside the gene matches. The CDR3 sequence: CASRKGTSGIFTDTQYF. CDR3 sequence (DNA): TGTGCCAGCAGAAAAGGGACTAGCGGTATATTTACAGATACGCAGTATTTT.

The chain uses TRBV5-8 and TRBJ2-2; 11 bases fit TRBD1. Unmatched junction bases numbered 4, after V lost 3 bases and J lost 6 bases. There are 15 residues in the CDR3. Germline values: CDR1 SGHTS, CDR2 YDEGEE. CDR3 sequence (DNA): TGTGCCAGCAGCTCCGGACAGGGGGCGGCCGGGGAGCTGTTTTTT. Amino acids: CASSSGQGAAGELFF.

The J gene is TRBJ1-4, the V gene TRBV14; 7 bases align to TRBD1. Germline CDR1 SGHDN, CDR2 FVKESK. The trim removed 7 bases at V and 2 bases at J, leaving 19 bases unmatched. This CDR3 comprises 19 residues. CDR3 region: CASMPGGSGEGLTNEKLFF. CDR3 DNA: TGTGCCAGCATGCCAGGGGGTTCAGGGGAAGGGCTCACTAATGAAAAACTGTTTTTT.

This clone was counted once. The rearrangement uses TRBV5-1 and TRBJ2-1, with 12 bases lining up with TRBD2. Germline V lookup: CDR1 SGHRS, CDR2 YFSETQ. J was trimmed by 2 bases and V by 7 bases; bases with no gene match: 4. This CDR3 region has 15 residues. The CDR3 DNA sequence: TGCGCCAGCGGACGGACTAGCGGGACCTACAATGAGCAGTTCTTC. Its translation: CASGRTSGTYNEQFF. The complete variable domain, with remaining parts taken from reference TRBV5-1 and TRBJ2-1, reads KAGVTQTPRYLIKTRGQQVTLSCSPISGHRSVSWYQQTPGQGLQFLFEYFSETQRNKGNFPGRFSGRQFSNSRSEMNVSTLELGDSALYLCASGRTSGTYNEQFFGPGTRLTVL.

The rearrangement uses TRBV2 and TRBJ2-7; TRBD1 matches 12 bases. The CDR3 extends over 16 amino acids. V was clipped by 6 bases and J by 3 bases; unmatched bases: 9. The V gene's germline CDR1 is SNHLY and CDR2 FYNNEI. The CDR3 sequence: CASSEIGTGGIYEQYF. The CDR3 region has the DNA TGTGCCAGCAGCGAAATAGGGACAGGGGGCATCTACGAGCAGTACTTC.

The chain employs TRBV2 and TRBJ2-3; TRBD2 matches 12 bases. The CDR3 length is 17 residues. Per germline, CDR1 SNHLY and CDR2 FYNNEI. Trimming removed 7 bases from V and 2 bases from J; junction bases left unmatched: 10. CDR3 nucleotide sequence: TGTGCCAGCAAGCCTAACCGACTAGCGGGGGTCACAGATACGCAGTATTTT. It yields the protein CASKPNRLAGVTDTQYF. Supplemented by reference TRBV2 and TRBJ2-3, the full variable domain reads EPEVTQTPSHQVTQMGQEVILRCVPISNHLYFYWYRQILGQKVEFLVSFYNNEISEKSEIFDDQFSVERPDGSNFTLKIRSTKLEDSAMYFCASKPNRLAGVTDTQYFGPGTRLTVL.

About this clone: An end of the junction differs from the germline gene, which may be a read error. V is TRBV27 and J is TRBJ1-1; 10 bases map to TRBD1. The CDR3 is 15 amino acids. Germline V gene sequence: CDR1 MNHEY, CDR2 SMNVEV (reference sequence). The CDR3 bases are TGTGCCAGTAGTTTCTCAGGGACAGGGGTTATTGAAGCTTTCTTT. Protein sequence: CASSFSGTGVIEAFF.

This sequence joins TRBV27 and TRBJ2-1; 12 nucleotides match TRBD2. The CDR3 extends over 17 amino acids. Per germline, CDR1 MNHEY and CDR2 SMNVEV (reference sequence). The ends lost 5 bases at V and 10 bases at J; junction bases unmatched: 15. CDR3 protein: CASSLALLAGGLSEQFF. Here the CDR3 DNA reads TGTGCCAGCAGTCTCGCCCTACTAGCGGGAGGTCTATCCGAGCAGTTCTTC.

The V call is TRBV5-6, the J call TRBJ2-5; 8 bases match TRBD1. The end of the DNA aligns better with TRBJ2-7, so the J call may be wrong. This CDR3 is built from 16 residues. Per the germline V gene, CDR1 is SGHDT and CDR2 is YYEEEE. The DNA for the CDR3 is TGTGCCAGCAGCTTGGTCTCGGGGACAGGTTCCTACGAGCAGTACTTC. This translates into CASSLVSGTGSYEQYF.

The rearrangement links TRBV7-2 to TRBJ2-7; D not resolved. There are 14 residues in the CDR3. Germline lookup yields CDR1 SGHTA and CDR2 FQGNSA. With 5 bases removed from V and 1 base from J, the gap between germline ends came to 12 bases. The CDR3 protein is CASSATLRSYEQYF. The DNA of the CDR3 is TGTGCCAGCAGCGCGACTCTAAGATCCTACGAGCAGTACTTC.

J is TRBJ2-1 and V is TRBV6-5, with D perhaps TRBD2 (6 bases). Per germline, CDR1 MNHEY and CDR2 SVGAGI. The CDR3 has 16 amino acids. V was pared by 2 bases and J by 3 bases, with 14 bases between. CDR3 in DNA: TGTGCCAGCAGTTACCGTTCGATCGGGAGCTACAATGAGCAGTTCTTC. It encodes CASSYRSIGSYNEQFF.